This T cell receptor beta chain emerged from a study of somatic mutations in cytotoxic T cells in rheumatoid arthritis. Positively selected by magnetic beads, CD4+ and CD8+ cells were purity-checked by flow cytometry. CDR1 MGHRA and CDR2 YSYEKL come from the germline V gene. Losses at the gene ends were 4 bases for V and 1 base for J; bases not matched to a gene: 5. The CDR3 contains 16 residues. Here immunoSEQ multiplex PCR was the method, and the copy in TCRdb shows in-frame clones only, minus some. The data show some 16,000 clones, with 70% to 85% seen just once and approximately 10% held by the top ten.

The clonotype was recovered from an adult with rheumatoid arthritis. The chain has TRBV4-1 and TRBJ2-2; 8 bases map to TRBD2. The sample comprised CD8+ T cells sorted from blood. The CDR3 reads CASSLESGGNTGELFF. The CDR3 bases are TGCGCCAGCAGCCTAGAGAGCGGGGGGAACACCGGGGAGCTGTTTTTT.